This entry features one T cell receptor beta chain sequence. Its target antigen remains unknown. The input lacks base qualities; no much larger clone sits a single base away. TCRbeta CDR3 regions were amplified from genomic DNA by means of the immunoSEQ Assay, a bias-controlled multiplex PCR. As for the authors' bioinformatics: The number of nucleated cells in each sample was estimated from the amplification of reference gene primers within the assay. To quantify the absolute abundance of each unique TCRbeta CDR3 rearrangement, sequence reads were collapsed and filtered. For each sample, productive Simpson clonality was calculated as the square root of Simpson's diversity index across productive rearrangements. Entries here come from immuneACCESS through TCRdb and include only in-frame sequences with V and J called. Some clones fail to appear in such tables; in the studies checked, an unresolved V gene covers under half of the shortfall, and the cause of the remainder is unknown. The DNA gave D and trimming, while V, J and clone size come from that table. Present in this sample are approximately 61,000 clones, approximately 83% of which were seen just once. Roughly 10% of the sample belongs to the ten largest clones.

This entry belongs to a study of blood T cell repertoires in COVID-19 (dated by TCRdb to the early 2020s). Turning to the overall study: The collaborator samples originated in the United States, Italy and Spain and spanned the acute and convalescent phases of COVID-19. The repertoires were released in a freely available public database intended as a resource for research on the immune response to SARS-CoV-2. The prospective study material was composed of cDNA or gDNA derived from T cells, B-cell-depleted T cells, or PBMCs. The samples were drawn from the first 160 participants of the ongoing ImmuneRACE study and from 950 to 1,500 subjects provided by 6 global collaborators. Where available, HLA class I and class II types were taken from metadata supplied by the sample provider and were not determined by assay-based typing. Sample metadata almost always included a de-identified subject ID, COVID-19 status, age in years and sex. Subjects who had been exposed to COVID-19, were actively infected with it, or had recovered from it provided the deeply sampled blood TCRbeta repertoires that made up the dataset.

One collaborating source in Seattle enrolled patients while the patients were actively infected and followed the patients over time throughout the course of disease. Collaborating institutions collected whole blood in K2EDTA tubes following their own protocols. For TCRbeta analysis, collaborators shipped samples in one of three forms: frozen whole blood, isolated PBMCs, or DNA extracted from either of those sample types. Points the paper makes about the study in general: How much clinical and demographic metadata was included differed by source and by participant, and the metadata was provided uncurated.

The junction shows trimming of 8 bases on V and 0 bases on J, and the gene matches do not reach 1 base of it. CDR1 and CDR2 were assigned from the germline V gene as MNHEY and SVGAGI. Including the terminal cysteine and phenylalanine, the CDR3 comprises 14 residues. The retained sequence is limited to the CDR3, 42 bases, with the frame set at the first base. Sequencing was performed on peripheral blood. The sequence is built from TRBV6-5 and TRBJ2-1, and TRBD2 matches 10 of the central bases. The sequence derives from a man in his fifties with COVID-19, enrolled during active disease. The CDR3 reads CASGTSVSYNEQFF. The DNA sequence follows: TGTGCCAGCGGGACTAGCGTCTCCTACAATGAGCAGTTCTTC.